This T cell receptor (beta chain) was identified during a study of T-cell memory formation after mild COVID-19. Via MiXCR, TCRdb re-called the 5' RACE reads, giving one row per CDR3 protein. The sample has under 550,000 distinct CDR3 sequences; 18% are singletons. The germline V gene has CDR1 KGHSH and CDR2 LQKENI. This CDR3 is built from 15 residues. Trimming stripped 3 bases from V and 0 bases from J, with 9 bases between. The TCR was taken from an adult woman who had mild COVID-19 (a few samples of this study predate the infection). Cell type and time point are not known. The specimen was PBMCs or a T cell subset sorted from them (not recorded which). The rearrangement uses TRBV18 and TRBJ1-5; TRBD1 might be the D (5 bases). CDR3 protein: CASSPNQGSNQPQHF. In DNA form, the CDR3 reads TGTGCCAGCTCACCGAACCAGGGTAGCAATCAGCCCCAGCATTTT.